Following are 25 T cell receptor beta chains from one sample sequenced in a study of control samples from healthy donors and cancer patients. Libraries were prepared by immunoSEQ multiplex PCR; TCRdb keeps only in-frame clonotypes and omits some of them. The sample includes about 140,000 clones, under 95% of them seen just once. Sequencing used blood. The receptors were sampled from a man in his forties or fifties in good health.

The chain has TRBV5-6 and TRBJ2-1; 11 positions match TRBD1. Germline-derived CDR1 and CDR2 are SGHDT and YYEEEE. The ends lost 4 bases at V and 10 bases at J; junction bases unmatched: 16. The CDR3 has 17 residues. The DNA of the CDR3 is TGTGCCAGCAGCGTTATGACCGGGACAGGGGGTCTTTGGGAGCAGTTCTTC. This gives the protein CASSVMTGTGGLWEQFF.

The chain joins TRBV7-2 to TRBJ1-4; unclear D gene. Between the trimmed V and J ends, which lost 5 bases and 0 bases, there was a span of 10 bases. CDR3 length equals 15 residues. Germline lookup yields CDR1 SGHTA and CDR2 FQGNSA. This CDR3 reads CASSPTAATNEKLFF. DNA for the CDR3: TGTGCCAGCAGCCCTACAGCCGCAACTAATGAAAAACTGTTTTTT.

J is TRBJ1-4 and V is TRBV27; 8 nucleotides agree with TRBD1. This CDR3 has 14 residues. The V gene end was trimmed by 8 bases and the J gene end by 1 base; junction bases not matched to a gene: 3. Germline V gene sequence: CDR1 MNHEY, CDR2 SMNVEV (reference sequence). The CDR3 region is CASRTGQTNEKLFF. CDR3 sequence (DNA): TGTGCCAGCCGGACAGGGCAAACTAATGAAAAACTGTTTTTT.

This chain connects TRBV25-1 to TRBJ2-3; weak D call: TRBD1 (6 bases). Per germline, CDR1 MGHDK and CDR2 SYGVNS. The CDR3 length is 14 residues. V shed 4 bases and J shed 1 base, with 9 bases lying between them. The CDR3 DNA follows: TGTGCCAGCAGTGCGACAGGAGGCACAGATACGCAGTATTTT. It encodes CASSATGGTDTQYF.

The chain employs TRBV21-1 and TRBJ2-4; TRBD2 is taken as the D call from the table, unchecked against the DNA. TRBV21-1 counts as a pseudogene. CDR3 length equals 16 residues. This CDR3 is CASTGGPKRTENIQYF. Written as DNA, the CDR3 is TGTGCCAGCACGGGAGGGCCTAAACGGACAGAGAACATTCAGTACTTC.

This chain connects TRBV6-1 to TRBJ2-3; possible D gene TRBD1, 6 bases. This CDR3 is 15 amino acids long. Germline-derived CDR1 and CDR2 are MNHNS and SASEGT. The ends were cut back, 1 base at V and 4 bases at J, with 12 bases in the middle. CDR3 protein: CASSEGAGVPDTQYF. The CDR3 nucleotides are TGTGCCAGCAGTGAAGGGGCAGGGGTCCCAGATACGCAGTATTTT.

This chain links TRBV10-3 with TRBJ1-6; D is undetermined. Per the germline V gene, CDR1 is ENHRY and CDR2 is SYGVKD. Trimming took 8 bases from V and 7 from J, leaving 12 bases between them. The CDR3 extends over 13 amino acids. DNA for the CDR3: TGTGCCATCTGCCGGGAGACAAATTCACCCCTCCACTTT. This codes for CAICRETNSPLHF.

The V call is TRBV5-1, the J call TRBJ2-6, with no clear D. Looked up from germline, CDR1 is SGHRS and CDR2 is YFSETQ. The germline V and J ends were trimmed by 2 bases and 4 bases, with 13 bases remaining between them. The CDR3 has 16 amino acids. The DNA for the CDR3 is TGCGCCAGCAGCTTCCCCTCTGGGCGCGGGGCCAACGTCCTGACTTTC. Protein sequence: CASSFPSGRGANVLTF.

The chain joins TRBV27 to TRBJ2-6; D could derive from TRBD1 or TRBD2 (7 bases each). CDR1 and CDR2 (germline): MNHEY, SMNVEV (reference sequence). With 3 bases removed from V and 3 bases from J, the gap between germline ends came to 24 bases. This CDR3 has 20 amino acids. CDR3 coding DNA: TGTGCCAGCAGTTTGCGGAGGGACAGAGCGGGGTTAGTTGGGGCCAACGTCCTGACTTTC. As protein: CASSLRRDRAGLVGANVLTF.

CDR3 coding DNA: TGTGCCAGCAGTTACTCGAGACGCAATCAGCCCCAGCATTTT. Protein product: CASSYSRRNQPQHF. The chain links TRBV6-2 or TRBV6-3 to TRBJ1-5; D is unclear. CDR3 length: 14 amino acids. Trimming pared 0 bases from V and 2 bases from J, leaving 5 bases between. Germline assignment: CDR1 MNHEY and CDR2 SVGEGT.

The chain has TRBV7-9 and TRBJ2-7; 8 nucleotides line up with TRBD1. CDR1 and CDR2 (germline): SEHNR, FQNEAQ (reference sequence). Unmatched junction bases numbered 14, after V lost 5 bases and J lost 2 bases. This CDR3 has 17 residues. The CDR3 loop reads CASSPPAGTGPTYEQYF. CDR3 coding DNA: TGTGCCAGCAGCCCCCCGGCTGGGACAGGTCCGACCTACGAGCAGTACTTC.

V is TRBV13 and J is TRBJ2-7; D is unclear. The germline V gene encodes CDR1 PRHDT and CDR2 FYEKMQ (reference sequence). This CDR3 comprises 14 residues. Between the trimmed V and J ends, which lost 6 bases and 0 bases, there was a span of 12 bases. The CDR3 here is CASRSLGSSYEQYF. The CDR3, as DNA: TGTGCCAGCAGATCACTGGGCAGCTCCTACGAGCAGTACTTC.

The V call is TRBV6-1, the J call TRBJ1-2; tentative D call: TRBD1 (5 bases). The CDR3 is 12 amino acids. Germline V gene data show CDR1 as MNHNS and CDR2 as SASEGT. V was trimmed by 3 bases and J by 6 bases, leaving 8 bases between them. The CDR3 loop reads CASSEGGDGYTF. The CDR3 DNA reads as TGTGCCAGCAGTGAGGGAGGGGATGGCTACACCTTC.

This chain uses TRBV3-1 (or the pseudogene TRBV3-2) with TRBJ2-6; TRBD2 matches at 7 bases. The J segment lost 2 bases and the V segment lost 4 bases, leaving 2 bases of the junction unmatched. The germline CDR1 and CDR2 sequences are LGHDT and YNNKEL (reference sequence). The CDR3 is 15 residues long. In nucleotides, the CDR3 is TGTGCCAGCAGCCGCGGGAGAGCTGGGGCCAACGTCCTGACTTTC. Translation: CASSRGRAGANVLTF.

The chain carries TRBV9 and TRBJ1-6; 7 bases are shared with TRBD1. J gave up 0 bases and V 1 base, and 1 base lay outside the gene matches. The CDR3 is 16 residues long. In germline, CDR1 is SGDLS, CDR2 YYNGEE. The chain's CDR3 is CASSVYRGSYNSPLHF. Here the CDR3 DNA reads TGTGCCAGCAGCGTATACAGGGGCTCCTATAATTCACCCCTCCACTTT.

J is TRBJ1-2 and V is TRBV29-1, with a tentative D call TRBD1 (5 bases). This CDR3 is built from 11 residues. Germline loops: CDR1 SQVTM, CDR2 ANQGSEA. V was shortened by 6 bases and J by 2 bases, with 7 bases between the two germline ends. The CDR3 reads CSVTENYGYTF. For the CDR3, the DNA is TGCAGCGTGACAGAAAACTATGGCTACACCTTC.

The chain carries TRBV10-3 and TRBJ1-5; the match to TRBD1 covers 8 bases. The germline V gene has CDR1 ENHRY and CDR2 SYGVKD. Trimming cost V 10 bases and J 3 bases; bases outside gene matches: 8. The CDR3 loop spans 14 amino acids. The CDR3 here is CATTGGWDNQPQHF. As DNA, the CDR3 is TGTGCCACCACAGGGGGTTGGGACAATCAGCCCCAGCATTTT.

The V and J genes are TRBV6-5 and TRBJ1-5, with D tentatively TRBD1 (5 bases). CDR1 and CDR2 (germline): MNHEY, SVGAGI. The CDR3 has 14 residues. V lost 4 bases, J lost 2 bases, and 9 bases lay in between. DNA of the CDR3: TGTGCCAGCAGTTTCGACAGTGGCAATCAGCCCCAGCATTTT. It encodes CASSFDSGNQPQHF.

V usage is TRBV7-6 and J usage is TRBJ2-1; 9 bases line up with TRBD2. The CDR3 consists of 16 residues. Germline V gene sequence: CDR1 SGHVS, CDR2 FNYEAQ. The trim removed 1 base at V and 2 bases at J, leaving 3 bases unmatched. This chain's CDR3 is CASSLDPSGTYNEQFF. CDR3 sequence (DNA): TGTGCCAGCAGCTTAGACCCTAGCGGGACCTACAATGAGCAGTTCTTC.

In this sample, this clone turned up a few times. The chain is built from TRBV28 and TRBJ1-1, with D tentatively TRBD1 (5 bases). Germline V gene lookup returns CDR1 MDHEN and CDR2 SYDVKM. This CDR3 spans 13 amino acids. The V end lost 10 bases, the J end lost 1 base, and 13 bases lay between the germline ends. DNA of the CDR3: TGTGCCATCCGGGAGGGACCGAACACTGAAGCTTTCTTT. Translation gives CAIREGPNTEAFF. The whole variable domain, remainder taken from reference TRBV28 and TRBJ1-1, is DVKVTQSSRYLVKRTGEKVFLECVQDMDHENMFWYRQDPGLGLRLIYFSYDVKMKEKGDIPEGYSVSREKKERFSLILESASTNQTSMYLCAIREGPNTEAFFGQGTRLTVV.

DNA for the CDR3: TGCGCCAGCAGCTTGAGAGGGGGGGCTTACAATGAGCAGTTCTTC. Translated, it gives CASSLRGGAYNEQFF. V is TRBV5-1 and J is TRBJ2-1; tentative D call: TRBD2 (7 bases). Per germline, CDR1 SGHRS and CDR2 YFSETQ. V lost 1 base and J 4 bases, leaving 12 bases between the germline ends. This CDR3 is built from 15 residues.

The chain carries TRBV29-1 and TRBJ2-2; maybe TRBD1 (7 bases). The length of the CDR3 is 15 residues. From germline, CDR1 is SQVTM and CDR2 ANQGSEA. V was pared by 5 bases and J by 6 bases, with 19 bases between. The CDR3 protein is CSVTDRASGAGELFF. The CDR3 region has the DNA TGCAGCGTTACCGACAGGGCATCGGGAGCCGGGGAGCTGTTTTTT.

This chain links TRBV7-9 with TRBJ1-1; D gene unclear. Germline values: CDR1 SEHNR, CDR2 FQNEAQ (reference sequence). The germline V and J ends were trimmed by 3 bases and 1 base, with 9 bases remaining between them. The CDR3 is 14 residues long. CDR3 sequence: CASSFSGGNTEAFF. CDR3 in DNA: TGTGCCAGCAGCTTTTCGGGTGGGAACACTGAAGCTTTCTTT. Full variable domain (remainder filled in from reference TRBV7-9 and TRBJ1-1): DTGVSQNPRHKITKRGQNVTFRCDPISEHNRLYWYRQTLGQGPEFLTYFQNEAQLEKSRLLSDRFSAERPKGSFSTLEIQRTEQGDSAMYLCASSFSGGNTEAFFGQGTRLTVV.

The J gene is TRBJ1-4, the V gene TRBV27, with D unresolved. The V and J ends lost 1 base and 4 bases respectively, with 7 bases between them. The CDR3 covers 14 residues. Germline V gene sequence: CDR1 MNHEY, CDR2 SMNVEV (reference sequence). As DNA, the CDR3 is TGTGCCAGCAGTTTATTCGGCGTTAATGAAAAACTGTTTTTT. Its translation: CASSLFGVNEKLFF.

The genes are TRBV6-5 and TRBJ2-7; D unclear. Trimming removed 4 bases from V and 1 base from J, with 8 bases in between. The CDR3 has 13 amino acids. Per the germline V gene, CDR1 is MNHEY and CDR2 is SVGAGI. The CDR3 DNA is TGTGCCAGCAGTTTCGACGGTTCCTACGAGCAGTACTTC. It translates to CASSFDGSYEQYF.